The clone carrying this T cell receptor (beta chain) was picked up a small number of times. The antigen is undetermined. The data were taken from a study of T-cell memory formation after mild COVID-19. Study conclusions and caveats: Pre-infection memory contained some responding clones, which suggested that cross-reactive memory had joined. Mostly located in CM and EM were contracting CD4+ clones, with contracting CD8+ clones located in EMRA.

The V gene's germline CDR1 is LNHDA and CDR2 SQIVND (reference sequence). V dropped 7 bases and J dropped 7 bases, with 11 bases sitting between them. The CDR3 contains 12 residues. TCRdb reprocessed the 5' RACE reads with MiXCR, giving one entry per CDR3 protein. The data contain 200,000 to 250,000 distinct CDR3 sequences, more than 8% of them singletons. The chain combines TRBV19 with TRBJ1-5, with D uncertain. Sequencing was done on a sample of PBMCs or a T cell subset sorted from them (not recorded which). This receptor was identified in a man between 18 and 29 years old who had mild COVID-19 (a few samples of this study predate the infection). Cell type and time point are not known. The CDR3 region has the DNA TGTGCCAGTACAGTCCCCGGGCAGCCCCAGCATTTT. Its protein is CASTVPGQPQHF. Drawing the rest from reference TRBV19 and TRBJ1-5, the complete variable domain is DGGITQSPKYLFRKEGQNVTLSCEQNLNHDAMYWYRQDPGQGLRLIYYSQIVNDFQKGDIAEGYSVSREKKESFPLTVTSAQKNPTAFYLCASTVPGQPQHFGDGTRLSIL.